This entry concerns a single T cell receptor (beta chain). This sample is part of a study of blood T cell repertoires in COVID-19. Only in-frame clones appear in the TCRdb table, and some are missing; sequencing was by immunoSEQ multiplex PCR. The sample records 250,000 to 350,000 clones, approximately 90% being singletons. Cohort assignment relied on participant-reported clinical history. The CDR3 contains 15 residues. Germline CDR1 SEHNR, CDR2 FQNEAQ (reference sequence). The V gene end was trimmed by 1 base and the J gene end by 3 bases; junction bases not matched to a gene: 5. The sequence came from a woman aged 18-29 years who had recovered from COVID-19. This sequence joins TRBV7-9 and TRBJ1-2; 7 bases line up with TRBD1. The specimen sequenced was PBMCs or T cells enriched from blood (not recorded which). In nucleotides, the CDR3 is TGTGCCAGCAGCTTAGGGCAGGGGGGAGACTATGGCTACACCTTC. The encoded protein is CASSLGQGGDYGYTF.